These 7 T cell receptor beta chains originate from one sample sequenced in a study of cytomegalovirus exposure and HLA in healthy donors. 60 Vbeta and 13 Jbeta primers were used in PCR. TCRdb's table, derived via immunoSEQ multiplex PCR, lists solely in-frame clones and lacks some. The sample records 150,000 to 200,000 clones, 80% to 85% being singletons. The specimen was PBMCs. These receptors all come from a man aged 40-49 years in good health and CMV-seropositive.

This clone was observed a single time. This chain links TRBV10-3 with TRBJ2-3, with 8 bases fitting TRBD2. After removal of 2 bases from V and 0 bases from J, the junction contained 7 bases not matched to a gene. This CDR3 contains 17 residues. Germline CDR1 and CDR2: ENHRY and SYGVKD. The CDR3 is CAISETRSGGSTDTQYF. CDR3 coding DNA: TGTGCCATCAGTGAGACTAGAAGCGGGGGTAGCACAGATACGCAGTATTTT.

This chain connects TRBV7-2 to TRBJ2-7; weak D call: TRBD1 (7 bases). Trimming removed 5 bases from V and 2 bases from J, with 13 bases in between. Germline V CDR1 and CDR2: SGHTA, FQGNSA. This CDR3 is built from 14 residues. The DNA for the CDR3 is TGTGCCAGCAGCCCCCAGGGGGGCACCTACGAGCAGTACTTC. The encoded protein is CASSPQGGTYEQYF.

In this sample, this clone turned up a few times. The rearrangement links TRBV15 to TRBJ1-2, with D uncertain. Germline assignment: CDR1 LNHNV and CDR2 YYDKDF (reference sequence). The V gene lost 9 bases and the J gene lost 8 bases, with 13 bases spanning the gap. This CDR3 is 11 amino acids long. CDR3 sequence: CATGVEDGYTF. The CDR3 region has the DNA TGTGCCACTGGTGTGGAGGACGGCTACACCTTC. The complete variable domain, with remaining parts taken from reference TRBV15 and TRBJ1-2, reads DAMVIQNPRYQVTQFGKPVTLSCSQTLNHNVMYWYQQKSSQAPKLLFHYYDKDFNNEADTPDNFQSRRPNTSFCFLDIRSPGLGDTAMYLCATGVEDGYTFGSGTRLTVV.

The chain joins TRBV27 to TRBJ1-5; D may be TRBD1 (5 bases). This CDR3 comprises 14 residues. Germline CDR1 is MNHEY and CDR2 is SMNVEV (reference sequence). V shed 5 bases and J shed 5 bases, with 13 bases lying between them. In DNA form, the CDR3 reads TGTGCCAGCAGTCGGGGGAGCGGCGATCAGCCCCAGCATTTT. This codes for CASSRGSGDQPQHF.

This clone was seen a single time. V is TRBV30 and J is TRBJ2-5; TRBD2 is a possible D gene (7 bases). The CDR3 totals 12 residues. V shed 4 bases and J shed 5 bases, with 11 bases lying between them. Germline loops: CDR1 GTSNPN, CDR2 SVGIG (reference sequence). This CDR3 reads CAWTEGGETQYF. CDR3 DNA sequence: TGTGCCTGGACCGAGGGGGGGGAGACCCAGTACTTC.

The CDR3 DNA follows: TGCGCCAGCAGCTTGGCGGGACAGTACGATTCACCCCTCCACTTT. Its protein is CASSLAGQYDSPLHF. V and J are TRBV5-1 and TRBJ1-6; 7 positions agree with TRBD1. Germline-derived CDR1 and CDR2 are SGHRS and YFSETQ. V was pared by 0 bases and J by 8 bases, with 5 bases of the junction left unmatched. The CDR3 loop spans 15 amino acids.

The chain joins TRBV7-2 to TRBJ1-5, with 7 bases identical to TRBD1. The V gene end was trimmed by 3 bases and the J gene end by 7 bases; junction bases not matched to a gene: 9. There are 15 residues in the CDR3. Germline lookup yields CDR1 SGHTA and CDR2 FQGNSA. Here the CDR3 reads CASSLTGSVLQPQHF. Here the CDR3 DNA reads TGTGCCAGCAGCTTGACAGGGTCCGTCTTGCAGCCCCAGCATTTT.